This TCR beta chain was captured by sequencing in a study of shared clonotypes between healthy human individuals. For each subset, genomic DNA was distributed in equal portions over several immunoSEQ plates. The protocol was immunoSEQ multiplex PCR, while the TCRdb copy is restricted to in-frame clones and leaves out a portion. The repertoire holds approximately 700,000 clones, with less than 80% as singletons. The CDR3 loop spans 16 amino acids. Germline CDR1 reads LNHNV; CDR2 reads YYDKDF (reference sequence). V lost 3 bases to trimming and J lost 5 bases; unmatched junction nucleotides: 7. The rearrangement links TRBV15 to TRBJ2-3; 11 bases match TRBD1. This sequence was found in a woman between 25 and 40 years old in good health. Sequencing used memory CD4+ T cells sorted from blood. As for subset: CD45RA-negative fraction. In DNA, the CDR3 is TGTGCCACCAGCAGGGGGACAGGGGGTTGGGAAGATACGCAGTATTTT. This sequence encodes CATSRGTGGWEDTQYF. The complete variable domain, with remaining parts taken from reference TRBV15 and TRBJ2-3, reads DAMVIQNPRYQVTQFGKPVTLSCSQTLNHNVMYWYQQKSSQAPKLLFHYYDKDFNNEADTPDNFQSRRPNTSFCFLDIRSPGLGDTAMYLCATSRGTGGWEDTQYFGPGTRLTVL.